The clone carrying this T cell receptor (beta chain) is a singleton in its sample. Its antigen is unknown. This sample was taken from a study of blood T cells in healthy people across ages. General study findings and limits: Among long-lived donors, naive CD4+ cells were more numerous and diversity higher than in aged donors.

V was clipped by 6 bases and J by 3 bases, with 18 bases between them. In germline, CDR1 is MNHEY, CDR2 SVGAGI. There are 16 residues in the CDR3. Caucasian, healthy and from Russia, the donors were aged between about 6 and 90. Drawing of peripheral blood yielded ten milliliters from each donor. The second PCR ran roughly 7 to 11 cycles with a sample-barcoded 5' primer and J-beta primers. Each TCR beta cDNA got a 12-nucleotide random molecular identifier. MiXCR, applied by TCRdb to the 5' RACE reads, yields one record per CDR3 protein. The data hold 1.5 million to 2 million distinct CDR3 sequences, with almost 35% observed a single time.

The rearrangement joins TRBV6-5 to TRBJ1-5, with a weak D call TRBD1 (6 bases). The origin of this receptor is a woman between 25 and 40 years old in good health. Source material: blood. CDR3 nucleotide sequence: TGTGCCAGCAGGCCGACCGGGACATCTGACAATCAGCCCCAGCATTTT. Encoded protein: CASRPTGTSDNQPQHF.